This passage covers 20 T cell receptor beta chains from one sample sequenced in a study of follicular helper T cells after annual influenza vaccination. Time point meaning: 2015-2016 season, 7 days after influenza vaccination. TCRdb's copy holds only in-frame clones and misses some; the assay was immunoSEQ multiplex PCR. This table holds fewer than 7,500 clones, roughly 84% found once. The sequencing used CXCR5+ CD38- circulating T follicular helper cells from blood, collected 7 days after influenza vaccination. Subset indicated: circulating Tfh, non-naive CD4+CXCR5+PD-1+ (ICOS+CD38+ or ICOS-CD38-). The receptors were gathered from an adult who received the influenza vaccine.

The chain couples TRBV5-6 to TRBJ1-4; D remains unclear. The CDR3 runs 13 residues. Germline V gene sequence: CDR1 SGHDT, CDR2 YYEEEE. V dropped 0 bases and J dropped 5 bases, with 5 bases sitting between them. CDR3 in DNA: TGTGCCAGCAGCTTGGCCGGAAATGAAAAACTGTTTTTT. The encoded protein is CASSLAGNEKLFF.

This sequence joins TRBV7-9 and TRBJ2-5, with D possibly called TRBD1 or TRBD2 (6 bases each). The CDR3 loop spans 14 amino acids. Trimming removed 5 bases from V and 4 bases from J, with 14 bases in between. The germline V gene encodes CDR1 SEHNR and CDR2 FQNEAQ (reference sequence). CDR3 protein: CASSASGGGETQYF. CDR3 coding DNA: TGTGCCAGCAGCGCGTCTGGAGGGGGAGAGACCCAGTACTTC.

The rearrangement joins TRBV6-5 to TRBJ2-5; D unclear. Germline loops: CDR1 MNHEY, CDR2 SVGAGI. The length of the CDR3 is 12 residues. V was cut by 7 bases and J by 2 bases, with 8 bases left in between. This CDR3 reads CASKHPQETQYF. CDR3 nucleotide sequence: TGTGCCAGCAAACACCCGCAAGAGACCCAGTACTTC.

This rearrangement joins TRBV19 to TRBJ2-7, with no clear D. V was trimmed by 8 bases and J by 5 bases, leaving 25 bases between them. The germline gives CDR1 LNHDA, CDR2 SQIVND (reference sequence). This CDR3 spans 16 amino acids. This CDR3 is CASSTSQNSPLDEQYF. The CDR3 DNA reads TGTGCCAGTTCGACCTCGCAAAACTCACCCCTGGACGAGCAGTACTTC.

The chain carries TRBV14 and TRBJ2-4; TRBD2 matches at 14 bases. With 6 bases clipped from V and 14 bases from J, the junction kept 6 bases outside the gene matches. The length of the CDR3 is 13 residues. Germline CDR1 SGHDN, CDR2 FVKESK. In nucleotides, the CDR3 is TGTGCCAGCAGGACTAGCGGGAGGGCGATCAAGTACTTC. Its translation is CASRTSGRAIKYF.

In DNA, the CDR3 is TGTGCCAGCAGCAAAGGGGGCCGGGGACTAGCGGGAGGGCTTCGGGGCTCCTACGAGCAGTACTTC. Translation gives CASSKGGRGLAGGLRGSYEQYF. This chain links TRBV21-1 with TRBJ2-7; the table's D call, TRBD2, was not checked against the DNA. TRBV21-1 is a known pseudogene. The CDR3 is 22 amino acids.

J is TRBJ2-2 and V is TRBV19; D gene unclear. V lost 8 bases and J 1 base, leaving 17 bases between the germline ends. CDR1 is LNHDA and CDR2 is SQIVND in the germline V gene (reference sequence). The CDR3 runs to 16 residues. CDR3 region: CASQIGVSENTGELFF. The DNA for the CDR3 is TGTGCCAGTCAGATTGGGGTGTCGGAGAACACCGGGGAGCTGTTTTTT. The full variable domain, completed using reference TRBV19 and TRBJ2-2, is DGGITQSPKYLFRKEGQNVTLSCEQNLNHDAMYWYRQDPGQGLRLIYYSQIVNDFQKGDIAEGYSVSREKKESFPLTVTSAQKNPTAFYLCASQIGVSENTGELFFGEGSRLTVL.

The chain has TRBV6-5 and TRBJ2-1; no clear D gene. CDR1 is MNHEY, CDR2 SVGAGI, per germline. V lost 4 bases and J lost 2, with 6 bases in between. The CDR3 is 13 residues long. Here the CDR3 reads CASSFGTYNEQFF. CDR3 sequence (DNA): TGTGCCAGCAGTTTTGGTACCTACAATGAGCAGTTCTTC.

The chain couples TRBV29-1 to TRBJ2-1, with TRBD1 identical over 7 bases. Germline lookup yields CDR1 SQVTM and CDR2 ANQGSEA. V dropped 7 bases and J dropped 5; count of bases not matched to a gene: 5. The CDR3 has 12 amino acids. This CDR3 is CSAEGQNNEQFF. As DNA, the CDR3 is TGCAGCGCCGAGGGACAGAACAATGAGCAGTTCTTC.

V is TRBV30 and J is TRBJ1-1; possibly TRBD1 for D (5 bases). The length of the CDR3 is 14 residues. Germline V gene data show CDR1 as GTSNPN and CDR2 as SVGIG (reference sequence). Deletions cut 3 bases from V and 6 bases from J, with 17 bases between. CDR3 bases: TGTGCCTGGAGGGGACCTTCTGTGGTAGCTGAAGCTTTCTTT. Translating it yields CAWRGPSVVAEAFF.

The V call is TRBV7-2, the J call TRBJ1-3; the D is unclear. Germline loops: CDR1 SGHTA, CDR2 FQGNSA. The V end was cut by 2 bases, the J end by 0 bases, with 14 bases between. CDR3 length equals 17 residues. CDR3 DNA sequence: TGTGCCAGCAGCTTAAAGGTGGCAGCGAGCTCTGGAAACACCATATATTTT. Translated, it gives CASSLKVAASSGNTIYF.

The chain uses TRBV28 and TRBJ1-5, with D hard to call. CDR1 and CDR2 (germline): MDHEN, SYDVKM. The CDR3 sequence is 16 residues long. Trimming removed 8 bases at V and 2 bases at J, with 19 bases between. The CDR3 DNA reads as TGTGCCAGCTATGGTCCCTCCCCGTTGGGCAATCAGCCCCAGCATTTT. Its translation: CASYGPSPLGNQPQHF.

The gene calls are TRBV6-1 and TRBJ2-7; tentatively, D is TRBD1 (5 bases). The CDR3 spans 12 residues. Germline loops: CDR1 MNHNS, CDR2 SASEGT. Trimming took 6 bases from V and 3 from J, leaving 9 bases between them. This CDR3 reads CASRPDSYEQYF. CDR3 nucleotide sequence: TGTGCCAGCAGGCCCGACAGCTACGAGCAGTACTTC.

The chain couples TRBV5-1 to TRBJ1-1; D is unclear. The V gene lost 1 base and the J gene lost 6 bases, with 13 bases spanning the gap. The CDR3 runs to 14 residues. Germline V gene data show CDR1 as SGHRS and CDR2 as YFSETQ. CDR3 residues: CASSLRGPTSEAFF. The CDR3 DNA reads TGCGCCAGCAGCTTGAGAGGCCCGACCTCTGAAGCTTTCTTT.

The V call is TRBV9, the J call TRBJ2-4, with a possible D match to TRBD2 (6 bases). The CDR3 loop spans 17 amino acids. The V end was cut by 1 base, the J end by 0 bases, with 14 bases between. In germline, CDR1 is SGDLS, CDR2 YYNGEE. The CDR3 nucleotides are TGTGCCAGCAGCGTAAATAGTGGGGAGGTAGCCAAAAACATTCAGTACTTC. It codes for CASSVNSGEVAKNIQYF.

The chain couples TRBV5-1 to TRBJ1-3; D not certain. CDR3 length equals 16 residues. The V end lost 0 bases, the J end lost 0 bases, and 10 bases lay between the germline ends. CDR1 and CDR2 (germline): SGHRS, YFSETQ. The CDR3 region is CASSLDAQSSGNTIYF. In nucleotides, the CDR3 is TGCGCCAGCAGCTTGGATGCGCAGAGCTCTGGAAACACCATATATTTT.

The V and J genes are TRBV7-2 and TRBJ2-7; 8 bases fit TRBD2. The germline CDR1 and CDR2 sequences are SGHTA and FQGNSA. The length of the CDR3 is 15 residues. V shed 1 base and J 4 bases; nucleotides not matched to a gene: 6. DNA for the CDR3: TGTGCCAGCAGCTTAGATCCGGGAGGGGGGTACGAGCAGTACTTC. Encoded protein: CASSLDPGGGYEQYF.

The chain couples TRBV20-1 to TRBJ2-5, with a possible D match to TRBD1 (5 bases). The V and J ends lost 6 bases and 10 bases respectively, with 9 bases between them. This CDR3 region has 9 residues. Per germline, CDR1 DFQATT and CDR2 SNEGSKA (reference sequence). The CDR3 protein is CSAETDQYF. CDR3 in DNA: TGCAGTGCGGAGACAGACCAGTACTTC.

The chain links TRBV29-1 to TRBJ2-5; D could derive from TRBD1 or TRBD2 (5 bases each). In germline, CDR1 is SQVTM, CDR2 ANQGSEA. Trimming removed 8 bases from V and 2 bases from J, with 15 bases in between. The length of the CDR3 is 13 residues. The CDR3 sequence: CSLRQRVQETQYF. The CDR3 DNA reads TGCAGCTTACGACAGAGGGTTCAAGAGACCCAGTACTTC. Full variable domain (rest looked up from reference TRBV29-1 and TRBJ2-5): SAVISQKPSRDICQRGTSLTIQCQVDSQVTMMFWYRQQPGQSLTLIATANQGSEATYESGFVIDKFPISRPNLTFSTLTVSNMSPEDSSIYLCSLRQRVQETQYFGPGTRLLVL.

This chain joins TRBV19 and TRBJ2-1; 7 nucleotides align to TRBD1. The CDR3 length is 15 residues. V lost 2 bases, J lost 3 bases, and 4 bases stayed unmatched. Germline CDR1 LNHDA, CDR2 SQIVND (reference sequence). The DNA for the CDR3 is TGTGCCAGTAGTATACCGGGACAGTACTACAATGAGCAGTTCTTC. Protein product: CASSIPGQYYNEQFF.